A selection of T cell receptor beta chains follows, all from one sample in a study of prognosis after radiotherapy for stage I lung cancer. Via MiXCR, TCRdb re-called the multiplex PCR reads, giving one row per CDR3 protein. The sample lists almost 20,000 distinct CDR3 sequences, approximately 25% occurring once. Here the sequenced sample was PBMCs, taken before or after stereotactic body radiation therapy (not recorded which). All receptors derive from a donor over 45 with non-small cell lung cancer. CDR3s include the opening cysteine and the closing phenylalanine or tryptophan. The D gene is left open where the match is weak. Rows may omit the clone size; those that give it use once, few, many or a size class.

CDR3 DNA: TGTGCCAGCAGCGGAGCAGGCTACAATGAGCAGTTCTTC
CDR3 protein: CASSGAGYNEQFF
clone size: many
D gene: .
V gene: TRBV28
J gene: TRBJ2-1

CDR3 DNA: TGCAGTGCTATCGGGACTAGCGGGAACAATGAGCAGTTCTTC
CDR3 protein: CSAIGTSGNNEQFF
clone size: many
D gene: TRBD2
V gene: TRBV20-1
J gene: TRBJ2-1

CDR3 DNA: TGCGCCAGCAGACCCGGGGGGAACTACAATGAGCAGTTCTTC
CDR3 protein: CASRPGGNYNEQFF
clone size: once
D gene: TRBD2
V gene: TRBV5-1
J gene: TRBJ2-1

CDR3 DNA: TGTGCCAGCAGCCGAACCAACGGACAGGGGAGAAACACCTTC
CDR3 protein: CASSRTNGQGRNTF
clone size: many
D gene: TRBD1
V gene: TRBV3-1
J gene: TRBJ1-2

CDR3 DNA: TGCAGTGCTAGGGATTCTCTCCGGTTTCAAGAGACCCAGTACTTC
CDR3 protein: CSARDSLRFQETQYF
clone size: many
D gene: .
V gene: TRBV20-1
J gene: TRBJ2-5

CDR3 DNA: TGTGCCAGCAGCTTGATCAAGGAGGGGGAAAAACTGTTTTTT
CDR3 protein: CASSLIKEGEKLFF
clone size: medium-sized
D gene: .
V gene: TRBV7-2
J gene: TRBJ1-4

CDR3 DNA: TGTGCCACCCCCGACAGGGGTTGGGATCAGCCCCAGCATTTT
CDR3 protein: CATPDRGWDQPQHF
clone size: medium-sized
D gene: TRBD1
V gene: TRBV27
J gene: TRBJ1-5

CDR3 DNA: TGTGCCAGACCGGGTAAAACTAGCGGGAGTATAGGAGAGACCCAGTACTTT
CDR3 protein: CARPGKTSGSIGETQYF
clone size: .
D gene: TRBD2
V gene: TRBV2
J gene: TRBJ2-5

CDR3 DNA: TGTGCCAGCAGTTACGAGTCGGAGACCCAGTACTTC
CDR3 protein: CASSYESETQYF
clone size: medium-sized
D gene: .
V gene: TRBV6-2/TRBV6-3
J gene: TRBJ2-5

CDR3 DNA: TGTGCCAGCAGTTTAGCGGAGTTCTACGAGCAGTACTTC
CDR3 protein: CASSLAEFYEQYF
clone size: many
D gene: .
V gene: TRBV28
J gene: TRBJ2-7

CDR3 DNA: TGTGCCAGCAGCGTCCGGGACTCCAATGAGCAGTTCTTC
CDR3 protein: CASSVRDSNEQFF
clone size: many
D gene: .
V gene: TRBV9
J gene: TRBJ2-1

CDR3 DNA: TGCGCCAGCAGCTTGGCCGACGGTACGTCCTACAATGAGCAGTTCTTC
CDR3 protein: CASSLADGTSYNEQFF
clone size: .
D gene: .
V gene: TRBV5-1
J gene: TRBJ2-1

CDR3 DNA: TGCAGCGAAATCAGCGTCACGGAGACCCAGTACTTC
CDR3 protein: CSEISVTETQYF
clone size: many
D gene: .
V gene: TRBV29-1
J gene: TRBJ2-5

CDR3 DNA: TGCAGTGCCGGGGACAGGGCCCATTATGGCTACACCTTC
CDR3 protein: CSAGDRAHYGYTF
clone size: many
D gene: TRBD1
V gene: TRBV20-1
J gene: TRBJ1-2

CDR3 DNA: TGTGCCAGCTCAAAAAATAGCGGGAGAGAGACCCAGTACTTC
CDR3 protein: CASSKNSGRETQYF
clone size: many
D gene: TRBD2
V gene: TRBV18
J gene: TRBJ2-5

CDR3 DNA: TGCGCCAGCAGCCGGGGGTTGTTCGACGAGCAGTACTTC
CDR3 protein: CASSRGLFDEQYF
clone size: many
D gene: .
V gene: TRBV4-1
J gene: TRBJ2-7

CDR3 DNA: TGCAGTGCTAGAGAAGGGGCAGGGAACTACGAGCAGTACTTC
CDR3 protein: CSAREGAGNYEQYF
clone size: many
D gene: .
V gene: TRBV20-1
J gene: TRBJ2-7

CDR3 DNA: TGTGCCACTATTACAGGGAAGAAGGACAATGAGCAGTTCTTC
CDR3 protein: CATITGKKDNEQFF
clone size: .
D gene: .
V gene: TRBV24-1
J gene: TRBJ2-1

CDR3 DNA: TGCAGTGCTAGTGAGACTACCCACACAGATACGCAGTATTTT
CDR3 protein: CSASETTHTDTQYF
clone size: many
D gene: .
V gene: TRBV20-1
J gene: TRBJ2-3

CDR3 DNA: TGTGCCAGCAGTCCCGGGACAGAGAATTCACCCCTCCACTTT
CDR3 protein: CASSPGTENSPLHF
clone size: many
D gene: TRBD1
V gene: TRBV6-4
J gene: TRBJ1-6

CDR3 DNA: TGTGCCAGCAGTGTCCCGGGAGGTTATGGCTACACCTTC
CDR3 protein: CASSVPGGYGYTF
clone size: .
D gene: .
V gene: TRBV6-1
J gene: TRBJ1-2

CDR3 DNA: TGTGCCAGCATAGCGACATGGTTTGGCTACACCTTC
CDR3 protein: CASIATWFGYTF
clone size: once
D gene: .
V gene: TRBV27
J gene: TRBJ1-2

CDR3 DNA: TGCGCCAGCAGTCAAGCTCCGGAGTTCTGCGAGCAGTACTTC
CDR3 protein: CASSQAPEFCEQYF
clone size: .
D gene: .
V gene: TRBV4-3
J gene: TRBJ2-7

CDR3 DNA: TGTGCCAGCAGCCAAGACGTGCCATGGTTCTGGAGCTCCTACGAGCAGTACTTC
CDR3 protein: CASSQDVPWFWSSYEQYF
clone size: .
D gene: .
V gene: TRBV12-3/TRBV12-4
J gene: TRBJ2-7

CDR3 DNA: TGTGCCAGCAGTTTGACCGTGAAGGAGCAGTACTTC
CDR3 protein: CASSLTVKEQYF
clone size: many
D gene: .
V gene: TRBV28
J gene: TRBJ2-7

CDR3 DNA: TGTGCCAGCAGCGTGGACTTTGCGAACACCGGGGAGCTGTTTTTT
CDR3 protein: CASSVDFANTGELFF
clone size: many
D gene: .
V gene: TRBV9
J gene: TRBJ2-2

CDR3 DNA: TGCAGTGCTAGAGATCAGGGGGCGGGGACCCAGTACTTC
CDR3 protein: CSARDQGAGTQYF
clone size: medium-sized
D gene: TRBD1
V gene: TRBV20-1
J gene: TRBJ2-5

CDR3 DNA: TGTGCCAGCAGCTCGGGCAGGGGTAGAGGCTACACCTTC
CDR3 protein: CASSSGRGRGYTF
clone size: many
D gene: .
V gene: TRBV7-2
J gene: TRBJ1-2

CDR3 DNA: TGCAGTGCTAGGGGAGTGGACCGCACGGAGACCCAGTACTTC
CDR3 protein: CSARGVDRTETQYF
clone size: medium-sized
D gene: .
V gene: TRBV20-1
J gene: TRBJ2-5

CDR3 DNA: TGTGCCAGCAGCTTACGGACTAGCGGAACAGATACGCAGTATTTT
CDR3 protein: CASSLRTSGTDTQYF
clone size: many
D gene: TRBD2
V gene: TRBV11-2
J gene: TRBJ2-3

CDR3 DNA: TGTGCCAGCAGCTCTTCCGGGACAGGCTCGCTCGGAGATACGCAGTATTTT
CDR3 protein: CASSSSGTGSLGDTQYF
clone size: many
D gene: TRBD1
V gene: TRBV13
J gene: TRBJ2-3

CDR3 DNA: TGTGCCACCAGCAGAGTTACGGGAGCGGATACGCAGTATTTT
CDR3 protein: CATSRVTGADTQYF
clone size: many
D gene: .
V gene: TRBV15
J gene: TRBJ2-3

CDR3 DNA: TGTGCCAGCAGCCTCAGCGGGACTAGCGGCTACGAGCAGTACTTC
CDR3 protein: CASSLSGTSGYEQYF
clone size: many
D gene: TRBD2
V gene: TRBV7-9
J gene: TRBJ2-7

CDR3 DNA: TGCGCCAGCAGCCAGTTGGACGGGTACAATGAGCAGTTCTTC
CDR3 protein: CASSQLDGYNEQFF
clone size: many
D gene: .
V gene: TRBV5-1
J gene: TRBJ2-1

CDR3 DNA: TGTGCCAGCAGCACCGGACTAGCGGAGGCCTACGAGCAGTACTTC
CDR3 protein: CASSTGLAEAYEQYF
clone size: many
D gene: TRBD2
V gene: TRBV9
J gene: TRBJ2-7

CDR3 DNA: TGCGCCAGCAGCTTGTTGGGGGGAGGGCCCAATGAGCAGTTCTTC
CDR3 protein: CASSLLGGGPNEQFF
clone size: many
D gene: TRBD2
V gene: TRBV5-1
J gene: TRBJ2-1

CDR3 DNA: TGTGCCAGCAGCCCCACCGAAGAGACCCAGTACTTC
CDR3 protein: CASSPTEETQYF
clone size: few
D gene: .
V gene: TRBV5-5
J gene: TRBJ2-5

CDR3 DNA: TGTGCCAGCAGCCTTTCCGTAAGCTCAGATACGCAGTATTTT
CDR3 protein: CASSLSVSSDTQYF
clone size: many
D gene: .
V gene: TRBV11-3
J gene: TRBJ2-3

CDR3 DNA: TGCAGTGCTATCCTGGGCGGAGGGGGCACGTGGAATGAGCAGTTCTTC
CDR3 protein: CSAILGGGGTWNEQFF
clone size: once
D gene: .
V gene: TRBV20-1
J gene: TRBJ2-1

CDR3 DNA: TGTGCCAGAAGTGAGAGACAGGGGGAGGCCGGGGCCAACGTCCTGACTTTC
CDR3 protein: CARSERQGEAGANVLTF
clone size: .
D gene: TRBD1
V gene: TRBV12-3/TRBV12-4
J gene: TRBJ2-6

CDR3 DNA: TGTGCCAGCACCCCAGGGTGGAATGAGCAGTTCTTC
CDR3 protein: CASTPGWNEQFF
clone size: many
D gene: .
V gene: TRBV6-1
J gene: TRBJ2-1

CDR3 DNA: TGCGCCAGCAGCCAAGATAGGGGGGAGGGAGCTTTCTTT
CDR3 protein: CASSQDRGEGAFF
clone size: many
D gene: .
V gene: TRBV4-3
J gene: TRBJ1-1

CDR3 DNA: TGTGCCAGCAGCCGATACAATGAGCAGTTCTTC
CDR3 protein: CASSRYNEQFF
clone size: many
D gene: .
V gene: TRBV3-1
J gene: TRBJ2-1

CDR3 DNA: TGTGCCAGCCGGGAGTCTGGAAACATTCAGTACTTC
CDR3 protein: CASRESGNIQYF
clone size: many
D gene: .
V gene: TRBV2
J gene: TRBJ2-4

CDR3 DNA: TGCAGTGCTAGAGGAACCACTCGGGAGCAGTTCTTC
CDR3 protein: CSARGTTREQFF
clone size: many
D gene: .
V gene: TRBV20-1
J gene: TRBJ2-1